The rows below give T cell receptor beta chains drawn from one sample of a study of blood T cell repertoires in COVID-19. TCRdb's copy holds only in-frame clones and misses some; the assay was immunoSEQ multiplex PCR. The repertoire holds over 65,000 clones, with 80% as singletons. Sequences were obtained from peripheral blood. Receptor source: a woman in her thirties or forties with active or convalescent COVID-19. The CDR3 runs from the conserved cysteine through the conserved F or W. The order of the fields is CDR3 length, V gene, D gene, clone size, J gene, CDR3 DNA, CDR3 protein. D genes are given only for firm matches. A clone size is listed for some rows: how often the clone was seen (once, few, many), or a class if it is expanded.

16	TRBV5-5	TRBD1	once	TRBJ2-2	TGTGCCAGCAGCTTGGCAGGGGGCGCGAACACCGGGGAGCTGTTTTTT	CASSLAGGANTGELFF
17	TRBV5-1	.	.	TRBJ2-3	TGCGCCAGCAGCTTGGGTTTGTGGCATTTATTCACAGATACGCAGTATTTT	CASSLGLWHLFTDTQYF
14	TRBV6-5	.	.	TRBJ1-1	TGTGCCAGCAGTTACGGAGGACTCGACACTGAAGCTTTCTTT	CASSYGGLDTEAFF
15	TRBV11-3	.	.	TRBJ2-1	TGTGCCAGCAGCTTGATGGGGGGGCCTGAAAATGAGCAGTTCTTC	CASSLMGGPENEQFF
11	TRBV19	.	few	TRBJ2-1	TGTGCCAGTAGTAAGCGGGATGAGCAGTTCTTC	CASSKRDEQFF
14	TRBV28	.	.	TRBJ1-6	TGTGCCAGCACGGGAGGGACTGTGATTTCACCCCTCCACTTT	CASTGGTVISPLHF
14	TRBV7-8	.	.	TRBJ2-7	TGTGCCAGCAGCTTAGCAATTCTAGCCCCCGAGCAGTACTTC	CASSLAILAPEQYF
13	TRBV5-1	TRBD1	.	TRBJ2-1	TGCGCCAGCAGCGCATGGACAGGCGGTGAGCAGTTCTTC	CASSAWTGGEQFF
15	TRBV4-3	.	.	TRBJ1-6	TGCGCCAGCAGCCAAGATCGAGGGCTCCGGTCACCCCTCCACTTT	CASSQDRGLRSPLHF
16	TRBV7-8	.	.	TRBJ2-3	TGTGCCAGCATCCTCGCTTTAGCGATGGGGACAGATACGCAGTATTTT	CASILALAMGTDTQYF
15	TRBV6-5	.	.	TRBJ2-7	TGTGCCAGCAGCTCCCTCAGTCTCGGGGGAGGCGAGCAGTACTTC	CASSSLSLGGGEQYF
14	TRBV5-6	TRBD1	.	TRBJ1-5	TGTGCCAGCAGCTCACAGGGGGCGCATCAGCCCCAGCATTTT	CASSSQGAHQPQHF
17	TRBV5-4	.	.	TRBJ2-2	TGTGCCAGCAGCTTAGGGGGGGAAAGCGCGAACACCGGGGAGCTGTTTTTT	CASSLGGESANTGELFF
13	TRBV19	.	.	TRBJ1-2	TGTGCCAGTAGTATAGATAAGGAGAATGGCTACACCTTC	CASSIDKENGYTF
16	TRBV11-2	.	.	TRBJ2-3	TGTGCCAGCAGCTTTCTCCTCCTACCTAGCACAGATACGCAGTATTTT	CASSFLLLPSTDTQYF
13	TRBV2	.	.	TRBJ1-2	TGTGCCAGCTCTAGAGAAGCTAACTATGGCTACACCTTC	CASSREANYGYTF
16	TRBV5-1	.	once	TRBJ2-1	TGCGCCAGCAGCTATACAGGGGAGCGGGCCTACAATGAGCAGTTCTTC	CASSYTGERAYNEQFF
14	TRBV5-1	TRBD2	.	TRBJ2-5	TGCGCCAGCAGCCGTGCGGGGGACCAAGAGACCCAGTACTTC	CASSRAGDQETQYF
13	TRBV9	.	.	TRBJ2-3	TGTGCCAGCAGCGGGACTGGAACTAATACGCAGTATTTT	CASSGTGTNTQYF
16	TRBV11-3	TRBD2	.	TRBJ2-1	TGTGCCAGCAGCTTAGAGGGTAGCGGGAGGGAGAATGAGCAGTTCTTC	CASSLEGSGRENEQFF
12	TRBV29-1	TRBD1	.	TRBJ1-2	TGCAGCGTTACCGACAGGGTCCATGGCTACACCTTC	CSVTDRVHGYTF
15	TRBV4-2	.	.	TRBJ1-1	TGTGCCAGCAGCCAAGAACAGACCTTTAACACTGAAGCTTTCTTT	CASSQEQTFNTEAFF
19	TRBV19	.	.	TRBJ2-4	TGTGCCAGTAGTACTTACCAGGTGGGGAGCACCTTAGCCAAAAACATTCAGTACTTC	CASSTYQVGSTLAKNIQYF
17	TRBV7-9	.	.	TRBJ1-3	TGTGCCAGCAGCTTAGTGGGGCCCCCCGTCTCTGGAAACACCATATATTTT	CASSLVGPPVSGNTIYF
14	TRBV9	.	.	TRBJ2-1	TGTGCCAGCAGCCCGTCGGGGTTGGAGGGTGAGCAGTTCTTC	CASSPSGLEGEQFF
15	TRBV6-6	TRBD1	.	TRBJ1-1	TGTGCCAGCACCAACTGGCTACAGGGGGCCCCTGAAGCTTTCTTT	CASTNWLQGAPEAFF
16	TRBV9	.	.	TRBJ2-5	TGTGCCAGCAGCGTAGGGCCGGGGACAACGCAAGAGACCCAGTACTTC	CASSVGPGTTQETQYF
15	TRBV9	.	.	TRBJ2-7	TGTGCCAGCAGCGTAGAAGGACAGTTCTCCTACGAGCAGTACTTC	CASSVEGQFSYEQYF